This TCR beta chain was sequenced during a study of cytomegalovirus exposure and HLA in healthy donors (TCRdb year 2017). About the investigation overall: In an earlier analysis of 587 of the donors, around 300 Gb of sequence data and 90 million to 120 million unique TCR beta sequences from 180 million or so T cells were reported. Roughly 300 gigabases of sequencing data and 78 million or so unique TCR sequences were included in an early release covering about 700 HLA-typed donors. The genetic ancestry cluster associated with self-reported Caucasian donors included roughly four fifths of the approximately 430 genotyped donors. The study aimed to test whether signatures of past pathogen exposure could be identified by cataloging public T cell receptors. Using immunosequencing, the study profiled T cell repertoires from 666 subjects and related those repertoires to cytomegalovirus serostatus. In addition to the first cohort of about 650 subjects, a separate validation cohort of approximately 110 different subjects was used. To predict cytomegalovirus infection status, the study combined high-throughput TCR immunosequencing, statistical association of individual TCRs with disease status, and machine learning. A later analysis re-examined previously published TCR beta repertoires from just over 650 donors and added high-resolution HLA genotyping to investigate patterns of TCR occurrence. The later analysis used no new phenotypic data to find candidate immune exposures, relying instead on TCR beta sequences and their occurrence across donors. An earlier analysis of approximately 580 of the donors used high-throughput TCR beta sequencing to judge whether each TCR beta V gene segment behaved as functional or pseudogenic. Donor age, sex, ethnicity and CMV serostatus were collected together with the repertoire data. A later genetic analysis used genome-wide SNP genotypes for about three fifths of the roughly 700 donors, treating that subset as a discovery cohort. All discovery cohort repertoires had been generated on a single sequencing platform. HLA typing covered class I and class II loci at four-digit resolution. The number of typed donors differed by locus: roughly 629-640 for A, B, C, DRB1 and DQB1; some 500 for DQA1; roughly 600 for DPA1; and some 430 for DPB1. About five DR-DQ haplotypes were handled as single units for association and clustering because linkage in the cohort was strong. Among approximately 370 genotyped donors of the cohort, an average of around 250,000 unique TCR beta nucleotide sequences was sequenced per donor, of which 15% to 20% were non-productive.

The library was prepared using the immunoSEQ multiplex PCR assay. For the multiplex PCR, a mixture combining 60 forward primers for TCR Vbeta segments and 13 reverse primers for TCR Jbeta segments was used. A multiplex PCR assay on genomic DNA amplified the CDR3 region of rearranged TCR beta genes. The Illumina HiSeq System was used to sequence the amplified TCR beta libraries as 87-base-pair reads. Under the source paper's analysis protocol: In a later analysis, some 80 million unique TCR beta chains were counted across the 690 or so repertoires, and roughly 11 million of these chains were shared by at least two donors. A nearest-neighbor algorithm error-corrected the raw reads and collapsed the reads into unique sequences, merging closely related sequences to remove PCR and sequencing errors. Alignment of CDR3 sequences to IMGT reference sequences was used to assign V, D and J gene segments. For a sequence to be retained, a match of at least six nucleotides to both a V gene segment and a J gene segment was required. Rearrangements were classified as productive when the CDR3 lacked stop codons and remained in frame with V and J, and all other rearrangements were classified as non-productive. Following IMGT convention, CDR3 was defined as the stretch from the second conserved V-encoded cysteine up to the conserved J-encoded phenylalanine. The earlier analysis of about 640 of the donors excluded any sequence lacking an unambiguous match to a single V gene segment. An earlier analysis of around 600 of the donors classified V segments as functional when productive rearrangements were above 56.7% and as segregating when the standard deviation between donors was above 5%. To diagnose cytomegalovirus status from the catalog of TCR beta chain sequences, a statistical classification framework was built. V and J gene assignment, in a later analysis, came from comparing TCR nucleotide sequences with IMGT/GENE-DB human TR gene sequences. Using the TCRdist pipeline, a later analysis assigned CDR3 sequences along with most-parsimonious VDJ recombination scenarios. In a later analysis, every TCR beta chain was defined by the combination of its CDR3 amino acid sequence and its V-gene family, and reads without a unique V-gene family were dropped. In a later analysis, 450 to 600 highly shared, low-generation-probability nucleotide sequences were removed to address suspected cross-contamination and a sequencing artifact. In a later analysis, a clonal expansion index for each public chain was calculated from normalized within-repertoire ranks of inferred template counts. In a later analysis, generation probabilities were computed with a VDJ recombination model fitted to out-of-frame rearrangements, and the resulting probabilities were checked against IGoR. In a later analysis, TCR-TCR, TCR-HLA and TCR-CMV co-occurrence was scored with hypergeometric tests, and a repertoire-size bias correction was applied to TCR pairs. False discovery rates were estimated in a later analysis by permuting HLA or CMV assignments 20 times. In a later analysis, co-occurring TCRs were grouped using DBSCAN, with TCRdist sequence similarity added in when clustering inside HLA-allele-positive subsets. For co-occurrence clustering, repertoires with fewer than 30,000 or more than 120,000 public chains were excluded, along with five repertoires with anomalous nucleotide sharing. In TCRdb, the immuneACCESS table is reduced to in-frame sequences with V and J assigned. These tables do not hold every clone; where another copy was compared, an unresolved V gene accounts for under half, and the others remain unexplained. D and trimming come from the DNA, and the V and J calls and clone size come from that table. Recorded for this sample are 150,000 to 200,000 clones; 84% of them occurred a single time. The ten most abundant clones make up around 5% of the sample.

Regarding this clone: The antigen it recognizes is unknown. No quality values exist for individual bases; no much larger clone is one base distant.

The cohort consisted of 650 to 850 healthy bone marrow donors. Cohort members were all nominally healthy when sampled, although unrecorded immune exposures were likely present. The donor was CMV seropositive and belonged to the group of 250 to 350 seropositive cohort members. Each donor provided a peripheral blood sample, and peripheral blood mononuclear cells were used for TCR beta sequencing. The Qiagen DNeasy Blood Extraction Kit was used to extract genomic DNA from the blood cell samples. The study at large found these results: In an earlier analysis of 587 of the donors, most TCR beta V segments appeared in productive rearrangements about 87% or about 30% of the time, broadly matching IMGT annotations. CMV serostatus was the only immune exposure information available for the cohort. According to the authors, the approach could potentially be generalized to other disease states and immunological phenotypes. A later analysis associated about 17,000 TCR beta sequences with specific HLA alleles at a false discovery rate of 0.05. Roughly 15 rarely observed V segments, including chromosome 9 orphons, were excluded from the earlier analysis of about 500 of the donors because counts were too low. Some IMGT-functional V segments, including TRBV6-2 and TRBV6-3, could not be told apart with the 87-base-pair reads, so those segments were excluded. Several of the top co-occurrence clusters appeared to be linked to parvovirus B19, influenza, CMV and Epstein-Barr virus, according to a later analysis. A later genetic analysis reported fewer N-insertions in productive TCRs among donors in an Asian-associated ancestry cluster than the roughly 620-donor mean. Strong co-occurrence of HLA alleles, especially DR and DQ, made assigning TCR associations to individual alleles difficult. Because HLA typing was unavailable for some donors at each locus, only the typed subset was used in association tests. A further reported finding was that TCR beta sequences accurately predicted the HLA-A and HLA-B alleles for most subjects in the first cohort. In a later analysis, TCR association rates were found to vary across HLA loci, with the most associated TCRs seen for DRB1 alleles and the fewest for HLA-C alleles. In this cohort, only TCR beta chains were sequenced, and detectable features were limited by the absence of alpha or paired-chain data. Correlated functional status among segregating V segments might be attributable to linkage disequilibrium, but an unknown experimental factor could not be ruled out. The study gave a list of over 150 TCR beta chains associated with cytomegalovirus. In vitro tests confirmed that a few of the cytomegalovirus-associated TCR beta chains recognize cytomegalovirus antigens. The classifier was reported to diagnose cytomegalovirus status with high specificity and sensitivity in both the original and validation cohorts. The sequencing pipeline was judged likely to have produced a cluster of highly shared sequence variants as a technical artifact. Most TCR sequences were observed very rarely across donors, whereas some public TCRs were present in many individuals. A later genetic analysis associated a missense DCLRE1C variant with V-gene and J-gene trimming of TCR beta chains, and an independent cohort replicated the association. According to a later analysis, most CMV-associated TCR beta chains appeared to be HLA-restricted, and the HLA associations seemed to be driven largely by CMV exposure. Compared with equally common non-associated chains, HLA-associated TCR beta chains in a later analysis were more clonally expanded and had lower generation probabilities. The presence/absence analyses assumed that sequencing depth was roughly uniform across donors, and that assumption may not be true.

Taken from the germline V gene (reference sequence), the CDR1 and CDR2 loops are LNHDA and SQIVND. From the cysteine up to the phenylalanine, the CDR3 has a length of 16 residues. This entry keeps only the CDR3 DNA: 48 bases, framed from base 1. V and J lose 8 bases and 7 bases, and a span of 24 bases separates them. Material for sequencing was PBMCs. This receptor was taken from a girl aged 10 to 17 in good health and CMV-seropositive. The rearrangement combines TRBV19 with TRBJ1-5, and perhaps TRBD1 as D gene, on 6 matching bases. The CDR3 corresponds to CASRLQVWTAEQPQHF. The DNA sequence follows: TGTGCCAGTCGACTACAAGTATGGACAGCTGAACAGCCCCAGCATTTT.